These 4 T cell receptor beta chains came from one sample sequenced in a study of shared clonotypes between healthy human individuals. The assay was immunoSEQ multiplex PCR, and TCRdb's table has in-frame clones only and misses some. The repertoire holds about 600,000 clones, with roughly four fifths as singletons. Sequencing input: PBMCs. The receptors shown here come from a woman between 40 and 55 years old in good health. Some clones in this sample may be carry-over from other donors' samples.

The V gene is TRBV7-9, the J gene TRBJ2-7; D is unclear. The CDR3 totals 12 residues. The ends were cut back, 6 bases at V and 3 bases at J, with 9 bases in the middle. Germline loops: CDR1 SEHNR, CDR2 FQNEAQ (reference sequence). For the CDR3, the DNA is TGTGCCAGCAGACGGAACGGCTACGAGCAGTACTTC. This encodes CASRRNGYEQYF.

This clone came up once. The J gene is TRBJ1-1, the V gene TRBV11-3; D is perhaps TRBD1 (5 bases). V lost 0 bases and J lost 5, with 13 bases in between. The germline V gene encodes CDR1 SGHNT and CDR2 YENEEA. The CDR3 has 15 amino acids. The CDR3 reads CASSLDGQWGTEAFF. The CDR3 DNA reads TGTGCCAGCAGCTTAGATGGCCAGTGGGGGACTGAAGCTTTCTTT.

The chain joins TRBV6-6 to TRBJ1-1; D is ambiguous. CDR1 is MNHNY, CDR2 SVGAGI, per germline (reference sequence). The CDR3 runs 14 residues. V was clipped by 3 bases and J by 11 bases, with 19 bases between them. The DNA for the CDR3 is TGTGCCAGCAGTTATTCCCCCGAGGGCGCGGTGGCTTTCTTT. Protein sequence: CASSYSPEGAVAFF.

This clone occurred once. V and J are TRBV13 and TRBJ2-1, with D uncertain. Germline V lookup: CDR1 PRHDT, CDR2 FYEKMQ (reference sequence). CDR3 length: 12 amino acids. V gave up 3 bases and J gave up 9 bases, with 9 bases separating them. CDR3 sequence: CASSFIGIEQFF. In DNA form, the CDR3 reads TGTGCCAGCAGCTTCATAGGCATTGAGCAGTTCTTC.